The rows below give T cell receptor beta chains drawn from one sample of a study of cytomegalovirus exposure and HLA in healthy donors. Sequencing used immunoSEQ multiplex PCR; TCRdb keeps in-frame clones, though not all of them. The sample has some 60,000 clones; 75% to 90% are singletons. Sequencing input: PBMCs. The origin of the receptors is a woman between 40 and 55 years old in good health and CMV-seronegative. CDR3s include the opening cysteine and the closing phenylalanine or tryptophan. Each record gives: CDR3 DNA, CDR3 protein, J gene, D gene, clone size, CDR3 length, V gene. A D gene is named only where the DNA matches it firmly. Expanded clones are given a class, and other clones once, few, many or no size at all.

CDR3nt: TGTGCCAGCAGTTACTCCGCGACGGGAGGGTTCGGGGAGCTGTTTTTT; CDR3aa: CASSYSATGGFGELFF; j_gene: TRBJ2-2; d_gene: TRBD2; abundance: NA; len: 16; v_gene: TRBV6-5
CDR3nt: TGTGCCAGCAGCCTAAATGGCGCAGGGCACTATGGCTACACCTTC; CDR3aa: CASSLNGAGHYGYTF; j_gene: TRBJ1-2; d_gene: NA; abundance: NA; len: 15; v_gene: TRBV28
CDR3nt: TGTTCCAGCAGCTCCCTAACGGGGGGCTCAGTGGCCTACGAGCAGTACTTC; CDR3aa: CSSSSLTGGSVAYEQYF; j_gene: TRBJ2-7; d_gene: NA; abundance: NA; len: 17; v_gene: TRBV7-9
CDR3nt: TGTGCCAGTACAGGGGGCGTTTTAGATACGCAGTATTTT; CDR3aa: CASTGGVLDTQYF; j_gene: TRBJ2-3; d_gene: TRBD1; abundance: NA; len: 13; v_gene: TRBV2
CDR3nt: TGTGCCAGCAGTTACACCGGGTTCTCCTACGAGCAGTACTTC; CDR3aa: CASSYTGFSYEQYF; j_gene: TRBJ2-7; d_gene: NA; abundance: NA; len: 14; v_gene: TRBV6-7
CDR3nt: TGTGCCAGCAGCTTTGGTGGTACGGCTGGGGCCAACGTCCTGACTTTC; CDR3aa: CASSFGGTAGANVLTF; j_gene: TRBJ2-6; d_gene: NA; abundance: NA; len: 16; v_gene: TRBV5-5
CDR3nt: TGTGCCAGCTCACCACACTCTCATCCGGGACAGGGTAGCTACGAGCAGTACTTC; CDR3aa: CASSPHSHPGQGSYEQYF; j_gene: TRBJ2-7; d_gene: TRBD1; abundance: NA; len: 18; v_gene: TRBV18
CDR3nt: TGTGCCAGCAGCTTCGCGGACAGCTCTGGAAACACCATATATTTT; CDR3aa: CASSFADSSGNTIYF; j_gene: TRBJ1-3; d_gene: NA; abundance: NA; len: 15; v_gene: TRBV13
CDR3nt: TGCGCCAGCAGCCCGCGATCGCCCCAGGGAGAGCAGTACTTC; CDR3aa: CASSPRSPQGEQYF; j_gene: TRBJ2-7; d_gene: NA; abundance: once; len: 14; v_gene: TRBV5-1
CDR3nt: TGTGCCAGCAGCTGGACACTGGTGGAGTTCGGGGAGCTGTTTTTT; CDR3aa: CASSWTLVEFGELFF; j_gene: TRBJ2-2; d_gene: NA; abundance: NA; len: 15; v_gene: TRBV13
CDR3nt: TGTGCCAGCAGTTTTTTTCGCCAGCGGAGCTACAATGAGCAGTTCTTC; CDR3aa: CASSFFRQRSYNEQFF; j_gene: TRBJ2-1; d_gene: NA; abundance: NA; len: 16; v_gene: TRBV28
CDR3nt: TGTGCCAGCAGCCCGACGGGACAGGGGGTCCATACGCAGTATTTT; CDR3aa: CASSPTGQGVHTQYF; j_gene: TRBJ2-3; d_gene: TRBD1; abundance: few; len: 15; v_gene: TRBV9
CDR3nt: TGTGCCAGCAGTTACTGGGGTGGGACACTCACTGAAGCTTTCTTT; CDR3aa: CASSYWGGTLTEAFF; j_gene: TRBJ1-1; d_gene: NA; abundance: few; len: 15; v_gene: TRBV6-5
CDR3nt: TGTGCCAGCAGTGTCGAGGGAACCTACAATGAGCAGTTCTTC; CDR3aa: CASSVEGTYNEQFF; j_gene: TRBJ2-1; d_gene: NA; abundance: few; len: 14; v_gene: TRBV25-1
CDR3nt: TGTGCCAGCAGTTTCAGGGGGACAGGGTCCGAAAAACTGTTTTTT; CDR3aa: CASSFRGTGSEKLFF; j_gene: TRBJ1-4; d_gene: TRBD1; abundance: NA; len: 15; v_gene: TRBV27
CDR3nt: TGTGCCAGCAGCCAAGATAGGACAGGGGACTACGAGCAGTACTTC; CDR3aa: CASSQDRTGDYEQYF; j_gene: TRBJ2-7; d_gene: TRBD1; abundance: few; len: 15; v_gene: TRBV14
CDR3nt: TGCAGCGTTCTCATTCCCGGCGGCTACGAGCAGTACTTC; CDR3aa: CSVLIPGGYEQYF; j_gene: TRBJ2-7; d_gene: NA; abundance: NA; len: 13; v_gene: TRBV29-1
CDR3nt: TGTGCCAGCAGCTCTGTCCGGGACACAAACACCGGGGAGCTGTTTTTT; CDR3aa: CASSSVRDTNTGELFF; j_gene: TRBJ2-2; d_gene: NA; abundance: medium-sized; len: 16; v_gene: TRBV5-4
CDR3nt: TGTGCCAGCAGTTTATCTGGGGCGGCTAGCGGCGCCTACGAGCAGTACTTC; CDR3aa: CASSLSGAASGAYEQYF; j_gene: TRBJ2-7; d_gene: TRBD2; abundance: NA; len: 17; v_gene: TRBV28
CDR3nt: TGCAGCGTGGGACTAGCGGGAAGCACAGATACGCAGTATTTT; CDR3aa: CSVGLAGSTDTQYF; j_gene: TRBJ2-3; d_gene: TRBD2; abundance: NA; len: 14; v_gene: TRBV29-1
CDR3nt: TGTGCCAGTAGCCCAGCGGGAGCATCCTACGAGCAGTACTTC; CDR3aa: CASSPAGASYEQYF; j_gene: TRBJ2-7; d_gene: TRBD2; abundance: NA; len: 14; v_gene: TRBV19
CDR3nt: TGCAGCGTTAAAGACTCCCGAGAGGAGCCCCAGCATTTT; CDR3aa: CSVKDSREEPQHF; j_gene: TRBJ1-5; d_gene: NA; abundance: few; len: 13; v_gene: TRBV29-1
CDR3nt: TGTGCCAGCAGCTTAGACGTAGGTTTCGGAAGAGGGACCGGGGAGCTGTTTTTT; CDR3aa: CASSLDVGFGRGTGELFF; j_gene: TRBJ2-2; d_gene: NA; abundance: NA; len: 18; v_gene: TRBV7-6
CDR3nt: TGCGCCAGCAGCTTGCAAGGACTGACGAACACTGAAGCTTTCTTT; CDR3aa: CASSLQGLTNTEAFF; j_gene: TRBJ1-1; d_gene: NA; abundance: NA; len: 15; v_gene: TRBV5-1
CDR3nt: TGTGCCAGCAGTTTTTACGGGGGATCTCGAGAGCAGTACTTC; CDR3aa: CASSFYGGSREQYF; j_gene: TRBJ2-7; d_gene: NA; abundance: NA; len: 14; v_gene: TRBV27
CDR3nt: TGTTCCAGCAGTCCGTTAGCGGGACCCGGGGAGCTGTTTTTT; CDR3aa: CSSSPLAGPGELFF; j_gene: TRBJ2-2; d_gene: TRBD2; abundance: once; len: 14; v_gene: TRBV7-9
CDR3nt: TGTGCCAGCAGCCAATCCCCCTTACAGGGTTACTCCTACGAGCAGTACTTC; CDR3aa: CASSQSPLQGYSYEQYF; j_gene: TRBJ2-7; d_gene: NA; abundance: NA; len: 17; v_gene: TRBV14
CDR3nt: TGTGCCAGCACCCCTCGGGGGAGCTACAATGAGCAGTTCTTC; CDR3aa: CASTPRGSYNEQFF; j_gene: TRBJ2-1; d_gene: NA; abundance: once; len: 14; v_gene: TRBV2
CDR3nt: TGTGCCAGTAGTATAGATCGCGGGCCTGAGCAGTTCTTC; CDR3aa: CASSIDRGPEQFF; j_gene: TRBJ2-1; d_gene: NA; abundance: few; len: 13; v_gene: TRBV19